The 21 T cell receptor beta chains below all came from one sample that was sequenced in a study of blood T cell repertoires in COVID-19. Produced via immunoSEQ multiplex PCR; TCRdb's table is partial and in-frame only. The top ten hold roughly 5.2% of the sample, which has 130,000 to 150,000 clones, roughly 83% seen once. The source material was peripheral blood. These receptors were collected from a woman between 65 and 79 years old with COVID-19, enrolled during active disease.

The CDR3 loop reads CASSQGTGSTDTQYF. As DNA, the CDR3 is TGCGCCAGCAGCCAAGGGACAGGCAGCACAGATACGCAGTATTTT. The chain recombines TRBV4-3 with TRBJ2-3; 7 bases are a match to TRBD1. V gave up 1 base and J gave up 0 bases; unmatched junction bases: 1. The CDR3 is made up of 15 amino acids. CDR1 is LGHNA, CDR2 YSLEER, per germline.

The chain joins TRBV30 to TRBJ2-2; D possibly corresponds to TRBD1 (5 bases). The CDR3 is 12 residues long. Germline-derived CDR1 and CDR2 are GTSNPN and SVGIG (reference sequence). Trimming stripped 2 bases from V and 6 bases from J, with 7 bases between. DNA of the CDR3: TGTGCCTGGAGTAGGGGATCCGGGGAGCTGTTTTTT. Its protein is CAWSRGSGELFF.

The V gene is TRBV6-6, the J gene TRBJ2-1, with D maybe TRBD1 (5 bases). Germline V gene lookup returns CDR1 MNHNY and CDR2 SVGAGI (reference sequence). V was pared by 2 bases and J by 14 bases, with 10 bases between. The CDR3 consists of 11 residues. This chain's CDR3 is CASSYRGREFF. CDR3 DNA: TGTGCCAGCAGTTACAGGGGCCGCGAGTTCTTC.

The CDR3, as DNA: TGTGCCAGCAGTCGCAGTAGCGGGGGGGCGGAGACCCAGTACTTC. This encodes CASSRSSGGAETQYF. The chain is built from TRBV7-2 and TRBJ2-5; 11 nucleotides line up with TRBD2. This CDR3 is built from 15 residues. The trim removed 6 bases at V and 5 bases at J, leaving 8 bases unmatched. Germline V gene sequence: CDR1 SGHTA, CDR2 FQGNSA. Supplemented by reference TRBV7-2 and TRBJ2-5, the full variable domain reads GAGVSQSPSNKVTEKGKDVELRCDPISGHTALYWYRQSLGQGLEFLIYFQGNSAPDKSGLPSDRFSAERTGGSVSTLTIQRTQQEDSAVYLCASSRSSGGAETQYFGPGTRLLVL.

This rearrangement joins TRBV6-5 to TRBJ1-1, with D uncertain. This CDR3 has 14 amino acids. Trimming stripped 6 bases from V and 0 bases from J, with 11 bases between. CDR1 MNHEY and CDR2 SVGAGI come from the germline V gene. CDR3 bases: TGTGCCAGCAGCGCGACATTCATGAACACTGAAGCTTTCTTT. This translates into CASSATFMNTEAFF.

The CDR3 coding sequence is TGTGCCAGCAGCGACCCGGGACAGGGTGGGGAGACCCAGTACTTC. It translates to CASSDPGQGGETQYF. V and J are TRBV5-6 and TRBJ2-5, with TRBD1 identical over 9 bases. CDR3 length equals 15 residues. Germline V lookup: CDR1 SGHDT, CDR2 YYEEEE. Trimming took 4 bases from V and 5 from J; bases not matched to a gene: 9.

Only a few counts were recorded for this clone. The rearrangement links TRBV11-3 to TRBJ2-1; no firm D call. Trimming removed 2 bases at V and 9 bases at J, with 11 bases between. This CDR3 spans 13 amino acids. Germline assignment: CDR1 SGHNT and CDR2 YENEEA. The DNA of the CDR3 is TGTGCCAGCAGCTTATCCTCCAGAGGTGAGCAGTTCTTC. As protein: CASSLSSRGEQFF.

This chain links TRBV27 with TRBJ1-1; 7 nucleotides agree with TRBD1. The trim removed 6 bases at V and 4 bases at J, leaving 8 bases unmatched. CDR1 is MNHEY, CDR2 SMNVEV, per germline (reference sequence). The CDR3 runs 14 residues. This CDR3 is CASSVQGTGTEAFF. Here the CDR3 DNA reads TGTGCCAGCAGCGTACAGGGGACTGGCACTGAAGCTTTCTTT.

The rearrangement joins TRBV30 to TRBJ1-1; TRBD1 matches 8 bases. V lost 5 bases, J lost 3 bases, and 5 bases stayed unmatched. The germline V gene encodes CDR1 GTSNPN and CDR2 SVGIG (reference sequence). There are 13 residues in the CDR3. The CDR3 loop reads CAWRATGDTEAFF. Here the CDR3 DNA reads TGTGCCTGGCGAGCGACAGGGGACACTGAAGCTTTCTTT.

The rearrangement links TRBV5-6 to TRBJ1-3; TRBD1 agrees at 7 bases. This CDR3 contains 15 residues. Germline values: CDR1 SGHDT, CDR2 YYEEEE. V shed 6 bases, J shed 0 bases, and the junction held 6 bases outside the gene matches. The CDR3, as DNA: TGTGCCAGCAACAAACAGGGGTACTCTGGAAACACCATATATTTT. Its translation: CASNKQGYSGNTIYF.

This chain joins TRBV24-1 and TRBJ2-3; 9 nucleotides line up with TRBD1. Losses at the gene ends were 4 bases for V and 3 bases for J; bases not matched to a gene: 10. Germline-derived CDR1 and CDR2 are KGHDR and SFDVKD. The CDR3 is made up of 17 amino acids. The CDR3 spells CATSDWGGQGITDTQYF. CDR3 coding DNA: TGTGCCACCAGTGACTGGGGAGGACAGGGGATTACAGATACGCAGTATTTT.

The chain joins TRBV6-1 to TRBJ1-1; D not resolved. The V end lost 2 bases, the J end lost 4 bases, and 11 bases lay between the germline ends. Germline V lookup: CDR1 MNHNS, CDR2 SASEGT. CDR3 size: 14 residues. CDR3 coding DNA: TGTGCCAGCAGTGAATATGGACTCCCCACTGAAGCTTTCTTT. Amino acid sequence: CASSEYGLPTEAFF.

The rearrangement joins TRBV9 to TRBJ2-5; 9 nucleotides agree with TRBD1. Germline loops: CDR1 SGDLS, CDR2 YYNGEE. Unmatched junction bases numbered 4, after V lost 2 bases and J lost 5 bases. The CDR3 contains 14 residues. CDR3 region: CASSVTGGAETQYF. In nucleotides, the CDR3 is TGTGCCAGCAGCGTGACAGGGGGTGCGGAGACCCAGTACTTC.

This chain uses TRBV2 with TRBJ1-6; 8 nucleotides agree with TRBD1. V shed 4 bases, J shed 9 bases, and the junction held 17 bases outside the gene matches. The CDR3 contains 18 residues. Germline V lookup: CDR1 SNHLY, CDR2 FYNNEI. The CDR3 DNA follows: TGTGCCAGCAGTGCCCCCCTAGGACAGGGCGATTGGGGTTCACCCCTCCACTTT. Its translation is CASSAPLGQGDWGSPLHF.

The chain couples TRBV29-1 to TRBJ1-2; TRBD1 matches 7 bases. The ends lost 2 bases at V and 8 bases at J; junction bases unmatched: 11. Germline-derived CDR1 and CDR2 are SQVTM and ANQGSEA. CDR3 length: 14 amino acids. The CDR3 coding sequence is TGCAGCGTTGAACTGGGCCGGGACAGTGGAGGCTACACCTTC. As protein: CSVELGRDSGGYTF.

The rearrangement links TRBV2 to TRBJ1-1, with D possibly TRBD1 on 5 matching bases. Trimming pared 5 bases from V and 1 base from J, leaving 8 bases between. This CDR3 region has 13 residues. Germline V CDR1 and CDR2: SNHLY, FYNNEI. In DNA form, the CDR3 reads TGTGCCAGCAGTCAGGGCGAGAACACTGAAGCTTTCTTT. This translates into CASSQGENTEAFF.

The genes are TRBV7-3 and TRBJ2-1; D not resolved. This CDR3 contains 13 residues. Germline V gene data show CDR1 as SGHTA and CDR2 as FQGTGA. The ends were cut back, 5 bases at V and 7 bases at J, with 12 bases in the middle. CDR3 DNA sequence: TGTGCCAGCAGCCTCGGTTCTGAGAATGAGCAGTTCTTC. This encodes CASSLGSENEQFF. The whole variable domain, remainder taken from reference TRBV7-3 and TRBJ2-1, is GAGVSQTPSNKVTEKGKYVELRCDPISGHTALYWYRQSLGQGPEFLIYFQGTGAADDSGLPNDRFFAVRPEGSVSTLKIQRTERGDSAVYLCASSLGSENEQFFGPGTRLTVL.

V is TRBV5-5 and J is TRBJ2-2; maybe TRBD2 (5 bases). The CDR3 loop spans 16 amino acids. The V gene's germline CDR1 is SGHKS and CDR2 YYEKEE (reference sequence). V shed 0 bases and J shed 6 bases, with 15 bases lying between them. The CDR3, as DNA: TGTGCCAGCAGCTTGGACCCGAGGAGGTTAGCCGGGGAGCTGTTTTTT. Translated: CASSLDPRRLAGELFF.

The chain joins TRBV25-1 to TRBJ2-3; possibly TRBD2 for D (6 bases). CDR1 is MGHDK and CDR2 is SYGVNS in the germline V gene. This CDR3 comprises 15 residues. V shed 6 bases and J shed 5 bases, with 18 bases lying between them. CDR3: CASSLSLRGRDTQYF. CDR3 DNA: TGTGCCAGCAGCCTCTCACTGCGGGGCAGAGATACGCAGTATTTT.

The chain joins TRBV5-1 to TRBJ2-4, with D tentatively TRBD1 (5 bases). V was clipped by 0 bases and J by 12 bases, with 19 bases between them. The CDR3 length is 15 residues. Germline-derived CDR1 and CDR2 are SGHRS and YFSETQ. CDR3 nucleotides: TGCGCCAGCAGCTTGGAGCAGGGATCTACCCTTAGTCAGTACTTC. Its protein is CASSLEQGSTLSQYF.

DNA for the CDR3: TGTGCCAGCAGTTCTGGCCCCAATGGCTACACCTTC. As protein: CASSSGPNGYTF. The chain recombines TRBV28 with TRBJ1-2; no clear D. The CDR3 has 12 amino acids. Trimming shortened V by 4 bases and J by 6 bases, and 9 bases separated the two germline ends. Germline V gene lookup returns CDR1 MDHEN and CDR2 SYDVKM.